The sequence of this T cell receptor (beta chain) was determined in a study of glioma-infiltrating T cells. The iRepertoire nested amplicon-rescue multiplex PCR amplified TCR alpha and beta CDR3s from RNA. TCRdb itself ran the multiplex PCR reads through MiXCR, one entry per CDR3 protein. Here the sample spans about 130,000 distinct CDR3 sequences, 24% being singletons. Trimming stripped 6 bases from V and 6 bases from J, with 19 bases between. The CDR3 spans 15 residues. Looked up from germline, CDR1 is MNHEY and CDR2 is SMNVEV (reference sequence). This clonotype was picked up a small number of times.

The origin of this receptor is a human donor with low-grade glioma or glioblastoma, undergoing nonglioma brain surgery, or in good health (not recorded which). This sequence joins TRBV27 and TRBJ2-3, with D unresolved. Sequenced: glioma tissue, nonneoplastic brain tissue, or PBMCs (not recorded which). In nucleotides, the CDR3 is TGTGCCAGCAGCCGCCTGGGTGGCTCTGGGGATACGCAGTATTTT. Translation: CASSRLGGSGDTQYF.